Sequencing of this TCR beta chain was carried out in a study of Graves' ophthalmopathy and Graves' hyperthyroidism. Study-wide results and limits: The study's model predicted ophthalmopathy progression at approximately 70% sensitivity and about 72% specificity. Clonotypes were expanded in thyroid at above 0.001 frequency, and most also appeared in blood.

The sequenced template was RNA, covering the TCR beta CDR3 region. HTBI-primed first-round RT-PCR preceded second-round multiplex PCR. TCRdb called the multiplex PCR reads again in MiXCR, with one record for every CDR3 protein. This table has some 210,000 distinct CDR3 sequences, approximately 28% appearing once. Every ophthalmopathy donor presented moderate-to-severe activity, CAS ≥3, NOSPECS ≥4 and duration under 3 months. From germline, CDR1 is ENHRY and CDR2 SYGVKD. The CDR3 loop spans 15 amino acids. Concerning this clonotype itself: What it binds is not known. An end of the junction differs from the germline gene, which may be a read error.

Material for sequencing was peripheral blood. The chain recombines TRBV10-3 with TRBJ2-7; D is unresolved. The source of this sequence is a man aged 50 or older with Graves' ophthalmopathy. The CDR3 sequence: CANSVRRVGSYEQYF. The CDR3 nucleotides read TGTGCCAACAGTGTTCGTCGGGTTGGCTCCTACGAGCAGTACTTC.